This is a list of T cell receptor beta chains from one sample in a study of shared clonotypes between healthy human individuals. The repertoire was sequenced with immunoSEQ multiplex PCR; TCRdb's copy has only in-frame clones and lacks some. The sample has about 1.5 million clones, roughly 96% seen once. Sequenced material: naive CD4+ T cells sorted from blood. These receptors were taken from a man aged 25 to 45 in good health. CDR3s include the opening cysteine and the closing phenylalanine or tryptophan. The D gene is left open where the match is weak. Size values are once, few and many counts, or a class for expanded clones, and some rows have none.

clone size	V gene	CDR3 length	D gene	J gene	CDR3 protein	CDR3 DNA
-	TRBV19	12	-	TRBJ2-3	CATSRSTYTQYF	TGTGCCACGAGTCGGAGTACCTATACGCAGTATTTT
once	TRBV5-4	12	-	TRBJ1-2	CASSNAGSGYTF	TGTGCCAGCAGCAACGCAGGGTCTGGCTACACCTTC
-	TRBV6-5	14	-	TRBJ2-7	CASSYSRGGTEQYF	TGTGCCAGCAGTTACTCGAGAGGAGGTACCGAGCAGTACTTC
-	TRBV25-1	12	TRBD1	TRBJ1-1	CASSLGGARAFF	TGTGCCAGCAGCCTAGGGGGCGCGAGAGCTTTCTTT
-	TRBV7-2	16	TRBD2	TRBJ2-1	CASSLISGQGLSEQFF	TGTGCCAGCAGCTTAATATCTGGGCAGGGACTAAGTGAGCAGTTCTTC
-	TRBV15	16	TRBD1	TRBJ2-2	CATSRVPGQGAGELFF	TGTGCCACCAGCAGAGTACCGGGACAGGGGGCCGGGGAGCTGTTTTTT
-	TRBV9	14	-	TRBJ1-1	CASSVDGRGVKAFF	TGTGCCAGCAGCGTAGACGGGAGGGGGGTTAAAGCTTTCTTT
-	TRBV7-8	16	-	TRBJ2-3	CASSLAGRQGSDTQYF	TGTGCCAGCAGCTTAGCCGGGAGACAGGGATCAGATACGCAGTATTTT
-	TRBV9	16	-	TRBJ2-1	CASSVGGGLVYNEQFF	TGTGCCAGCAGCGTTGGGGGCGGACTAGTCTACAATGAGCAGTTCTTC
-	TRBV7-9	15	-	TRBJ2-7	CASSFKSGRTYEQYF	TGTGCCAGCAGCTTTAAAAGCGGGCGAACCTACGAGCAGTACTTC
-	TRBV6-5	14	-	TRBJ2-3	CASRGHKRADTQYF	TGTGCCAGCAGGGGACATAAAAGGGCAGATACGCAGTATTTT
-	TRBV7-2	15	-	TRBJ2-3	CASSLELASTDTQYF	TGTGCCAGCAGCTTGGAACTAGCCTCCACAGATACGCAGTATTTT
-	TRBV5-1	16	TRBD1	TRBJ2-7	CASSLDRGRFADEQYF	TGCGCCAGCAGCTTGGACAGGGGGCGATTCGCGGACGAGCAGTACTTC
-	TRBV5-1	15	-	TRBJ2-7	CASSLARGRTHEQYF	TGCGCCAGCAGCTTGGCACGGGGACGGACGCACGAGCAGTACTTC
-	TRBV28	15	-	TRBJ2-1	CASSLPHWSYNEQFF	TGTGCCAGCAGTTTGCCCCATTGGTCCTACAATGAGCAGTTCTTC
-	TRBV21-1	14	-	TRBJ1-2	CASSKRQVNYGYTF	TGTGCCAGCAGCAAAAGACAGGTGAACTATGGCTACACCTTC
-	TRBV11-3	13	-	TRBJ1-5	CASSLVGCQPQHF	TGTGCCAGCAGCTTAGTGGGCTGCCAGCCCCAGCATTTT
-	TRBV7-6	17	TRBD1	TRBJ2-6	CASSGRDSVSGANVLTF	TGTGCCAGCAGCGGCCGGGACAGTGTCTCTGGGGCCAACGTCCTGACTTTC
-	TRBV5-1	15	-	TRBJ2-4	CASEPTPGGLDIQYF	TGCGCCAGCGAACCAACCCCGGGGGGCTTGGACATTCAGTACTTC
-	TRBV29-1	13	-	TRBJ2-7	CSVESLGRSEQYF	TGCAGCGTTGAATCGTTGGGCCGCAGCGAGCAGTACTTC
-	TRBV29-1	12	TRBD2	TRBJ2-1	CSVDRSGGEQFF	TGCAGCGTTGACCGTTCGGGGGGTGAGCAGTTCTTC
once	TRBV6-5	13	TRBD2	TRBJ2-1	CASTKREGSEQFF	TGTGCCAGCACCAAGCGGGAGGGGAGTGAGCAGTTCTTC
-	TRBV2	17	-	TRBJ1-1	CASSEALRNPSNTEAFF	TGTGCCAGCAGTGAAGCGCTTCGGAACCCGTCGAACACTGAAGCTTTCTTT
-	TRBV5-1	19	TRBD2	TRBJ2-1	CASSLGVPTREGTYNEQFF	TGCGCCAGCAGCTTGGGGGTACCCACGCGGGAGGGTACCTACAATGAGCAGTTCTTC
-	TRBV5-1	15	-	TRBJ2-5	CASSLMGRDGETQYF	TGCGCCAGCAGCTTGATGGGGCGGGATGGGGAGACCCAGTACTTC
-	TRBV30	16	TRBD1	TRBJ1-5	CAWSVRSSGGGQPQHF	TGTGCCTGGAGTGTAAGATCATCAGGGGGCGGTCAGCCCCAGCATTTT
-	TRBV5-5	15	TRBD1	TRBJ1-1	CASSRLGQGSTEAFF	TGTGCCAGCAGTCGCCTGGGACAGGGCTCGACTGAAGCTTTCTTT
-	TRBV7-9	19	TRBD2	TRBJ2-1	CASSLEGLAGGPGYNEQFF	TGTGCCAGCAGCTTAGAGGGACTAGCGGGAGGGCCCGGATACAATGAGCAGTTCTTC
-	TRBV5-1	16	-	TRBJ2-3	CASSLLGVAGTDTQYF	TGCGCCAGCAGCTTGTTAGGGGTTGCGGGCACAGATACGCAGTATTTT
-	TRBV7-9	13	-	TRBJ2-3	CASTRTSTDTQYF	TGTGCCAGCACACGTACTAGCACAGATACGCAGTATTTT
-	TRBV5-4	14	TRBD2	TRBJ2-5	CASSAGGGLETQYF	TGTGCCAGCAGCGCCGGGGGGGGCCTGGAGACCCAGTACTTC
-	TRBV2	14	TRBD1	TRBJ2-7	CADSTGDGTYEQYF	TGTGCCGACTCGACAGGGGACGGGACCTACGAGCAGTACTTC
-	TRBV5-1	14	-	TRBJ2-2	CASSLGANTGELFF	TGCGCCAGCAGCTTGGGGGCGAACACCGGGGAGCTGTTTTTT
-	TRBV5-1	16	TRBD2	TRBJ2-3	CASSLGLAGGRDTQYF	TGCGCCAGCAGCTTGGGTCTAGCGGGAGGTCGAGATACGCAGTATTTT
-	TRBV7-8	16	-	TRBJ2-7	CASSFLGTGFDYEQYF	TGTGCCAGCAGCTTCCTGGGGACCGGGTTCGACTACGAGCAGTACTTC
-	TRBV28	14	-	TRBJ2-5	CASSLKLPRGTQYF	TGTGCCAGCAGTTTAAAACTCCCGAGGGGGACCCAGTACTTC
-	TRBV5-4	12	-	TRBJ1-3	CASSGGGNTIYF	TGTGCCAGCAGCGGGGGGGGGAACACCATATATTTT
-	TRBV5-1	14	-	TRBJ1-2	CASSFGGNDYGYTF	TGCGCCAGCAGCTTTGGGGGTAACGACTATGGCTACACCTTC
-	TRBV6-5	14	-	TRBJ1-2	CASSSSRGWAGYTF	TGTGCCAGCAGTTCATCCAGGGGTTGGGCCGGCTACACCTTC
-	TRBV9	14	TRBD1	TRBJ1-1	CASSEGTENTEAFF	TGTGCCAGCAGCGAGGGGACAGAAAACACTGAAGCTTTCTTT
-	TRBV5-1	13	-	TRBJ2-5	CASSWNNRETQYF	TGCGCCAGCAGCTGGAACAATCGGGAGACCCAGTACTTC
-	TRBV2	15	TRBD2	TRBJ2-1	CASSQLAGDWDEQFF	TGTGCCAGCTCACAGTTAGCGGGAGACTGGGATGAGCAGTTCTTC
-	TRBV27	15	-	TRBJ2-3	CASGTGTGSTDTQYF	TGTGCCAGCGGTACCGGGACGGGTAGCACAGATACGCAGTATTTT
-	TRBV29-1	13	-	TRBJ2-3	CSVVGRYTDTQYF	TGCAGCGTGGTTGGACGTTACACAGATACGCAGTATTTT
-	TRBV5-5	16	TRBD1	TRBJ1-5	CASSLVAGGLNQPQHF	TGTGCCAGCAGCTTGGTTGCAGGGGGCTTGAATCAGCCCCAGCATTTT
-	TRBV7-3	15	-	TRBJ2-3	CASSEQGPSTDTQYF	TGTGCCAGCAGTGAACAGGGCCCCAGCACAGATACGCAGTATTTT
-	TRBV10-3	15	TRBD2	TRBJ2-7	CAIRPAGYGSYEQYF	TGTGCCATCAGACCAGCGGGATACGGCTCCTACGAGCAGTACTTC
few	TRBV18	12	TRBD2	TRBJ2-7	CASSGTNYEQYF	TGTGCCAGCTCAGGGACTAACTACGAGCAGTACTTC
-	TRBV19	15	-	TRBJ1-1	CASSILTGLNTEAFF	TGTGCCAGTAGTATCCTGACAGGCTTGAACACTGAAGCTTTCTTT
-	TRBV10-3	14	-	TRBJ1-5	CAISALGSNQPQHF	TGTGCCATCAGTGCTCTTGGGAGCAATCAGCCCCAGCATTTT
-	TRBV6-1	15	TRBD1	TRBJ1-5	CASRRDRGPIQPQHF	TGTGCCAGCAGACGGGACAGGGGGCCGATTCAGCCCCAGCATTTT
-	TRBV7-9	14	TRBD1	TRBJ2-3	CASSQDRGADTQYF	TGTGCCAGCAGCCAAGACAGGGGTGCAGATACGCAGTATTTT
-	TRBV4-3	17	TRBD2	TRBJ2-7	CASSPVTSGADIYEQYF	TGCGCCAGCAGCCCCGTGACTAGCGGGGCGGATATCTACGAGCAGTACTTC
-	TRBV28	15	-	TRBJ2-7	CASSPLTGGSYEQYF	TGTGCCAGCAGTCCTCTAACCGGGGGATCCTACGAGCAGTACTTC
-	TRBV29-1	13	TRBD1	TRBJ2-3	CSGRSGGADTQYF	TGCAGCGGTCGTTCAGGGGGTGCAGATACGCAGTATTTT